Below, 24 T cell receptor beta chains from the same sample are listed, as sequenced in a study of blood T cell repertoires in COVID-19. Sequenced by immunoSEQ multiplex PCR; TCRdb stores in-frame clones only, minus some. The data hold 150,000 to 200,000 clones, with roughly 75% observed a single time. What was sequenced was peripheral blood. The source of these receptors is a man in his 70s with active or convalescent COVID-19.

This chain uses TRBV30 with TRBJ2-7; D is possibly TRBD1 (6 bases). V lost 5 bases, J lost 2 bases, and 13 bases lay in between. This CDR3 has 13 residues. Germline V lookup: CDR1 GTSNPN, CDR2 SVGIG (reference sequence). CDR3 amino acids: CAWLQGIPYEQYF. Here the CDR3 DNA reads TGTGCCTGGTTACAGGGAATACCCTACGAGCAGTACTTC. The variable domain in full, completed from reference TRBV30 and TRBJ2-7, reads SQTIHQWPATLVQPVGSPLSLECTVEGTSNPNLYWYRQAAGRGLQLLFYSVGIGQISSEVPQNLSASRPQDRQFILSSKKLLLSDSGFYLCAWLQGIPYEQYFGPGTRLTVT.

The CDR3 is CASSPPPDSYEQYF. The CDR3 DNA is TGTGCCAGCAGCCCCCCTCCAGATTCCTACGAGCAGTACTTC. V is TRBV9 and J is TRBJ2-7; the D is unclear. Trimming shortened V by 4 bases and J by 1 base, and 12 bases separated the two germline ends. There are 14 residues in the CDR3. Germline CDR1 reads SGDLS; CDR2 reads YYNGEE.

The V call is TRBV18, the J call TRBJ2-6, with D uncertain. This CDR3 is built from 15 residues. Germline V CDR1 and CDR2: KGHSH, LQKENI. Trimming removed 3 bases at V and 2 bases at J, with 8 bases between. The CDR3: CASSPAAPGANVLTF. The CDR3 nucleotides read TGTGCCAGCTCACCCGCGGCCCCTGGGGCCAACGTCCTGACTTTC.

This chain links TRBV5-4 with TRBJ1-2, with a weak D call TRBD1 (5 bases). The CDR3 has 14 residues. The germline V gene encodes CDR1 SGHNT and CDR2 YYREEE (reference sequence). The ends were cut back, 6 bases at V and 1 base at J, with 13 bases in the middle. CDR3 residues: CASTLGRGNYGYTF. The CDR3, as DNA: TGTGCCAGCACCCTGGGGAGGGGTAACTATGGCTACACCTTC.

V and J are TRBV27 and TRBJ2-1; D might be TRBD2 (6 bases). V lost 5 bases, J lost 6 bases, and 32 bases lay in between. Germline CDR1 MNHEY, CDR2 SMNVEV (reference sequence). The CDR3 sequence is 20 residues long. The CDR3: CASSPLAGAGSYPAPNEQFF. The DNA for the CDR3 is TGTGCCAGCAGTCCCCTGGCTGGGGCGGGATCCTATCCAGCCCCCAATGAGCAGTTCTTC.

In its sample, this clone was seen many times. The chain couples TRBV10-3 to TRBJ2-1; 9 bases fit TRBD1. The CDR3 runs to 14 residues. Germline trimming cut 4 bases from V and 8 bases from J; bases unmatched to any gene: 6. From germline, CDR1 is ENHRY and CDR2 SYGVKD. The CDR3 loop is CAISGGQGVDEQFF. CDR3 DNA: TGTGCCATCAGTGGGGGACAGGGAGTCGATGAGCAGTTCTTC.

The gene calls are TRBV6-2 or TRBV6-3 and TRBJ2-7, with a weak D call TRBD2 (5 bases). CDR1 MNHEY and CDR2 SVGEGT come from the germline V gene. The CDR3 has 15 residues. The V end lost 2 bases, the J end lost 3 bases, and 14 bases lay between the germline ends. This CDR3 reads CASSYVSGRLYEQYF. The CDR3 nucleotides are TGTGCCAGCAGTTACGTATCGGGAAGACTCTACGAGCAGTACTTC.

For this clone: This CDR3 is also generated by other DNA sequences in the sample. The rearrangement uses TRBV5-1 and TRBJ2-3; 7 nucleotides agree with TRBD1. With V trimmed by 2 bases and J by 0 bases, 3 bases remained unmatched. The CDR3 totals 15 residues. Germline CDR1 and CDR2: SGHRS and YFSETQ. This chain's CDR3 is CASSLGGKSTDTQYF. The CDR3 bases are TGCGCCAGCAGCTTAGGGGGCAAGAGCACAGATACGCAGTATTTT.

The rearrangement uses TRBV2 and TRBJ2-7; tentative D call: TRBD1 (6 bases). CDR1 SNHLY and CDR2 FYNNEI come from the germline V gene. This CDR3 has 12 amino acids. V was trimmed by 3 bases and J by 7 bases, leaving 10 bases between them. This chain's CDR3 is CASSDGGGEQYF. CDR3 nucleotide sequence: TGTGCCAGCAGTGATGGGGGCGGGGAGCAGTACTTC.

The chain joins TRBV18 to TRBJ2-2, with a tentative D call TRBD1 (6 bases). The CDR3 contains 16 residues. The V gene lost 5 bases and the J gene lost 1 base, with 14 bases spanning the gap. Germline V gene sequence: CDR1 KGHSH, CDR2 LQKENI. Here the CDR3 DNA reads TGTGCCAGCTCAGCCCAGGACAGTTGGAACACCGGGGAGCTGTTTTTT. This gives the protein CASSAQDSWNTGELFF.

The CDR3 protein is CASSFGQGGADTQYF. As DNA, the CDR3 is TGTGCCAGCAGCTTTGGACAGGGTGGCGCAGATACGCAGTATTTT. The chain combines TRBV6-5 with TRBJ2-3; 8 nucleotides agree with TRBD1. Looked up from germline, CDR1 is MNHEY and CDR2 is SVGAGI. Unmatched junction bases numbered 9, after V lost 6 bases and J lost 4 bases. The CDR3 loop spans 15 amino acids.

The J gene is TRBJ1-2, the V gene TRBV28; D uncertain. Germline lookup yields CDR1 MDHEN and CDR2 SYDVKM. The CDR3 sequence is 14 residues long. V shed 2 bases and J shed 0 bases, with 7 bases lying between them. This chain's CDR3 is CASSLDAANYGYTF. The CDR3 DNA reads as TGTGCCAGCAGTTTAGATGCAGCTAACTATGGCTACACCTTC.

The V gene is TRBV19, the J gene TRBJ1-1; TRBD1 agrees at 7 bases. The CDR3 totals 15 residues. V was clipped by 1 base and J by 5 bases; unmatched bases: 7. Looked up from germline, CDR1 is LNHDA and CDR2 is SQIVND (reference sequence). CDR3 nucleotides: TGTGCCAGTAGTATAGGCAAGGGGGCGAAGACTGAAGCTTTCTTT. The encoded protein is CASSIGKGAKTEAFF. Full variable domain (rest looked up from reference TRBV19 and TRBJ1-1): DGGITQSPKYLFRKEGQNVTLSCEQNLNHDAMYWYRQDPGQGLRLIYYSQIVNDFQKGDIAEGYSVSREKKESFPLTVTSAQKNPTAFYLCASSIGKGAKTEAFFGQGTRLTVV.

This clone came up a few times. The chain combines TRBV7-8 with TRBJ1-6, with a possible D match to TRBD1 (5 bases). With 3 bases removed from V and 9 bases from J, the gap between germline ends came to 18 bases. The germline gives CDR1 SGHVS, CDR2 FQNEAQ. There are 16 residues in the CDR3. The CDR3 nucleotides are TGTGCCAGCAGCTTTACAGCGGGGGGTCAGAGTTCACCCCTCCACTTT. This translates into CASSFTAGGQSSPLHF.

This clone was seen a few times. The chain links TRBV6-5 to TRBJ1-1, with D unclear. CDR3 length equals 13 residues. Germline V gene lookup returns CDR1 MNHEY and CDR2 SVGAGI. The V end lost 6 bases, the J end lost 1 base, and 9 bases lay between the germline ends. In nucleotides, the CDR3 is TGTGCCAGCAGCCCAAACAGGAACACTGAAGCTTTCTTT. Protein: CASSPNRNTEAFF.

This clone has a handful of counts. The chain is built from TRBV2 and TRBJ1-1, with TRBD1 identical over 8 bases. CDR1 is SNHLY, CDR2 FYNNEI, per germline. The CDR3 covers 16 residues. V shed 5 bases, J shed 2 bases, and the junction held 10 bases outside the gene matches. CDR3 sequence (DNA): TGTGCCAGCAGTCAAGACGAGACAGGGGCTAACACTGAAGCTTTCTTT. Translation: CASSQDETGANTEAFF.

This clone was recorded a few times. The V and J genes are TRBV12-5 and TRBJ1-3, with 10 bases aligning to TRBD1. The CDR3 has 17 amino acids. V shed 5 bases, J shed 0 bases, and the junction held 7 bases outside the gene matches. The germline gives CDR1 LGHNT, CDR2 FRNRAP. The CDR3 nucleotides are TGTGCTAGTGGTCTCGGACAGGGGGACTACTCTGGAAACACCATATATTTT. Its protein product is CASGLGQGDYSGNTIYF. Drawing the rest from reference TRBV12-5 and TRBJ1-3, the complete variable domain is DARVTQTPRHKVTEMGQEVTMRCQPILGHNTVFWYRQTMMQGLELLAYFRNRAPLDDSGMPKDRFSAEMPDATLATLKIQPSEPRDSAVYFCASGLGQGDYSGNTIYFGEGSWLTVV.

This clone has more than one count but fewer than ten. V and J are TRBV4-2 and TRBJ2-7, with D possibly TRBD2 on 5 matching bases. Germline assignment: CDR1 LGHNA and CDR2 YNFKEQ. V was trimmed by 1 base and J by 6 bases, leaving 16 bases between them. The CDR3 totals 15 residues. Here the CDR3 DNA reads TGTGCCAGCAGCCAAGGGAGCGGCACCCGAGGCGAGCAGTACTTC. It codes for CASSQGSGTRGEQYF.

The chain employs TRBV5-1 and TRBJ2-3, with TRBD1 as a possible D gene (6 bases). The CDR3 has 15 residues. CDR1 is SGHRS and CDR2 is YFSETQ in the germline V gene. V was cut by 2 bases and J by 3 bases, with 13 bases left in between. CDR3 DNA sequence: TGCGCCAGCAGCTTACAACCAGGGGCAACAGATACGCAGTATTTT. It translates to CASSLQPGATDTQYF.

The chain uses TRBV29-1 and TRBJ1-2; D unclear. The CDR3 is 11 amino acids. V was pared by 7 bases and J by 3 bases, with 9 bases between. Per germline, CDR1 SQVTM and CDR2 ANQGSEA. CDR3 DNA: TGCAGCGCTTCCTCTGACTATGGCTACACCTTC. This encodes CSASSDYGYTF.

This chain connects TRBV7-9 to TRBJ2-1; 10 positions agree with TRBD2. Losses at the gene ends were 5 bases for V and 0 bases for J; bases not matched to a gene: 10. The CDR3 runs to 18 residues. Germline V gives CDR1 SEHNR, CDR2 FQNEAQ (reference sequence). The CDR3 DNA reads as TGTGCCAGCAGCCCGAGTCCTAGCGGGGGCTACTCCTACAATGAGCAGTTCTTC. Translating gives CASSPSPSGGYSYNEQFF.

This clone turned up a few times. The chain recombines TRBV9 with TRBJ1-1, with 9 bases matching TRBD1. After removal of 3 bases from V and 0 bases from J, the junction contained 6 bases not matched to a gene. The V gene's germline CDR1 is SGDLS and CDR2 YYNGEE. The CDR3 runs 16 residues. Here the CDR3 reads CASSERGTGMNTEAFF. Written as DNA, the CDR3 is TGTGCCAGCAGCGAGCGGGGGACAGGGATGAACACTGAAGCTTTCTTT. The full variable domain, rest sourced from reference TRBV9 and TRBJ1-1, is DSGVTQTPKHLITATGQRVTLRCSPRSGDLSVYWYQQSLDQGLQFLIQYYNGEERAKGNILERFSAQQFPDLHSELNLSSLELGDSALYFCASSERGTGMNTEAFFGQGTRLTVV.

The chain uses TRBV30 and TRBJ2-3; D is possibly TRBD2 (5 bases). Germline V gene data show CDR1 as GTSNPN and CDR2 as SVGIG (reference sequence). Trimming removed 0 bases at V and 2 bases at J, with 15 bases between. This CDR3 spans 16 amino acids. The CDR3, as DNA: TGTGCCTGGAGTGTACGAGGGTATGAGCCCACAGATACGCAGTATTTT. It is translated as CAWSVRGYEPTDTQYF.

The chain uses TRBV19 and TRBJ1-4, with D possibly being TRBD1 (5 bases). The CDR3 contains 14 residues. Germline V lookup: CDR1 LNHDA, CDR2 SQIVND (reference sequence). With 7 bases removed from V and 3 bases from J, the gap between germline ends came to 12 bases. The CDR3 spells CASNYRGSNEKLFF. DNA for the CDR3: TGTGCCAGTAATTATAGGGGTTCTAATGAAAAACTGTTTTTT.